This TCR beta chain was identified in a study of Graves' ophthalmopathy and Graves' hyperthyroidism. Additional autoimmune diseases, uncontrolled infections, pregnancy or lactation disqualified patients. Amplified material comprised TCR beta CDR3 regions derived from RNA transcripts. The workflow started with a first-round RT-PCR run with HTBI primers and then moved on to a second-round multiplex PCR. TCRdb re-called the multiplex PCR reads with MiXCR, one entry per CDR3 protein. The sample consists of some 360,000 distinct CDR3 sequences, approximately 18% of them appearing once. Trimming took off 5 bases at V and 3 bases at J, with 11 bases between the two ends. CDR3 size: 13 residues.

The TCR originated in an adult woman with stable Graves' hyperthyroidism. Sequencing was performed on peripheral blood. The chain combines TRBV12-3 or TRBV12-4 with TRBJ2-7; unclear D gene. The CDR3: CASSPLQNYEQYF. CDR3 nucleotides: TGTGCCAGCAGTCCACTACAGAACTACGAGCAGTACTTC.